The clone carrying this TCR beta chain was counted only a few times. Its antigen is still unknown. The data originate from a study of blood T cells in healthy people across ages. Notes on the study in general: Naive CD4+ cells and diversity were both higher in long-lived donors than in aged donors.

Together with a sample-barcoded 5' primer, a J-beta primer mix was included in a second PCR lasting 7 to 11 cycles. Via MiXCR, TCRdb re-called the 5' RACE reads, giving one row per CDR3 protein. The profile covers about 1.5 million distinct CDR3 sequences, with roughly two fifths appearing a single time and more than 4% taken by the ten largest. Trimming at V came to 6 bases and at J to 3 bases, leaving 7 bases not matched to a gene. The CDR3 spans 15 residues. Germline V lookup: CDR1 LGHDT, CDR2 YNNKEL (reference sequence). The chain employs TRBV3-1 and TRBJ2-1; TRBD2 matches 8 bases. The source is a woman younger than 30 in good health. The sequencing input was blood. CDR3 DNA: TGTGCCAGCAGACTTACTAGCGGCCTCTACAATGAGCAGTTCTTC. Amino acid sequence: CASRLTSGLYNEQFF.